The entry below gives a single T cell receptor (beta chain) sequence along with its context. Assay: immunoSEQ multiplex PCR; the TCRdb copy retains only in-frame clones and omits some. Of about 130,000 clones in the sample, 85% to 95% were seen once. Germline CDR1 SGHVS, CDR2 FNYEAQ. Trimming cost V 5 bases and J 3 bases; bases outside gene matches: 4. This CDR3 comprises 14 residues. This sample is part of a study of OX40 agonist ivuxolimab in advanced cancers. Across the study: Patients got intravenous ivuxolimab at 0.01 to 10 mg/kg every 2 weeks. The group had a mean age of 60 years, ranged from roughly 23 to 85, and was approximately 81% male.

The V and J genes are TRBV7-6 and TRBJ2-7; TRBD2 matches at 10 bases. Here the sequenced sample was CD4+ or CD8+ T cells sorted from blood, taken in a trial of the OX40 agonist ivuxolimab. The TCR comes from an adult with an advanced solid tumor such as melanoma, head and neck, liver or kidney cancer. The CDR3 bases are TGTGCCAGCAGCGGCAGACTAGCGGGCTACGAGCAGTACTTC. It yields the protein CASSGRLAGYEQYF.